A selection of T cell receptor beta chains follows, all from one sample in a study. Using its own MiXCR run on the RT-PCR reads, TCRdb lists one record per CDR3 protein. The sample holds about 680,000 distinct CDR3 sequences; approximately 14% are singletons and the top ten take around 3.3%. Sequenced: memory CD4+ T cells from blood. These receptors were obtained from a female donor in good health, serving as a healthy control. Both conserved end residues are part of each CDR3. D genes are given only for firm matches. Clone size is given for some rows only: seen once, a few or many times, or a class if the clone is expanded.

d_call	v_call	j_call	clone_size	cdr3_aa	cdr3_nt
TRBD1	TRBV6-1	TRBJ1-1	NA	CASSARTGGTEAFF	TGTGCCAGCAGTGCTCGAACAGGGGGCACTGAAGCTTTCTTT
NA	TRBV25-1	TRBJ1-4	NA	CASSVGNNEKLFF	TGTGCCAGCAGCGTGGGGAATAATGAAAAACTGTTTTTT
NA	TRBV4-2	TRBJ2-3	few	CASSQPGPGTDTQYF	TGTGCCAGCAGCCAACCTGGACCGGGCACAGATACGCAGTATTTT
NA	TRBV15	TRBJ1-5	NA	CAISRRMNPTVDSNQPQHF	TGTGCCATCAGCAGACGTATGAACCCGACGGTGGATAGCAATCAGCCCCAGCATTTT
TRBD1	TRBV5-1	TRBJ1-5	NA	CASSPTGEVQPQHF	TGCGCCAGCAGCCCGACAGGGGAGGTTCAGCCCCAGCATTTT
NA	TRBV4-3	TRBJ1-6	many	CASSQGVLDSPLHF	TGCGCCAGCAGCCAAGGGGTATTGGATTCACCCCTCCACTTT
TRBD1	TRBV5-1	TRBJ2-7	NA	CASSLDRQGFHEQYF	TGCGCCAGCAGCTTGGACAGACAGGGATTCCACGAGCAGTACTTC
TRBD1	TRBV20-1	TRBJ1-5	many	CSASSGGNNQPQHF	TGCAGTGCTTCTTCAGGGGGCAACAATCAGCCCCAGCATTTT
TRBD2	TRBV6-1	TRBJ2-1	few	CASSSIPGLAYNEQFF	TGTGCCAGCAGTTCTATTCCGGGACTAGCCTACAATGAGCAGTTCTTC
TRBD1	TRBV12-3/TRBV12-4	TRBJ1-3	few	CASSLGQGAYTIYF	TGTGCCAGCAGTTTAGGGCAGGGGGCTTACACCATATATTTT
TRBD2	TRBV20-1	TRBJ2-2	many	CSARDRGAGGTNTGELFF	TGCAGTGCTAGAGACCGGGGAGCGGGAGGAACGAACACCGGGGAGCTGTTTTTT
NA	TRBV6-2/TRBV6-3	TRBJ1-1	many	CASSYSIKGVSIMNTEAFF	TGTGCCAGCAGTTACTCGATCAAGGGGGTATCTATAATGAACACTGAAGCTTTCTTT
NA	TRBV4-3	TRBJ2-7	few	CASSQGHLGYEQYF	TGCGCCAGCAGCCAGGGTCATCTCGGTTACGAGCAGTACTTC
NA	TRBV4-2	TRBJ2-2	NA	CASSQAARGSGELFF	TGTGCCAGCAGCCAGGCGGCTCGGGGTTCCGGGGAGCTGTTTTTT
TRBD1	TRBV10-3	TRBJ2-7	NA	CAISGDRGLKEQYF	TGTGCCATCAGTGGGGACAGGGGGCTAAAGGAGCAGTACTTC
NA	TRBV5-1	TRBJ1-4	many	CASSFTDGEKLFF	TGCGCCAGCAGCTTTACGGACGGTGAAAAACTGTTTTTT
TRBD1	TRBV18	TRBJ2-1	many	CASSPLRDRGYEQFF	TGTGCCAGCTCACCACTCCGGGACAGGGGATATGAGCAGTTCTTC
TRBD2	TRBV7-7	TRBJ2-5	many	CASSQNPTSPQETQYF	TGTGCCAGCAGCCAAAACCCGACTAGCCCACAAGAGACCCAGTACTTC
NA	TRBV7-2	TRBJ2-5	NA	CASSLESSRETQYF	TGTGCCAGCAGCTTAGAATCTAGCAGGGAGACCCAGTACTTC
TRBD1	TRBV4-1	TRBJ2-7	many	CASSRQGINEQYF	TGCGCCAGCAGCCGACAGGGGATAAACGAGCAGTACTTC
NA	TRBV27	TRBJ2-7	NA	CASSPPAAGAYEQYF	TGTGCCAGCAGCCCCCCTGCGGCAGGGGCCTACGAGCAGTACTTC
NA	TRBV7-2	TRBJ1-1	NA	CASSPTNTEAFF	TGTGCCAGCAGCCCGACGAACACTGAAGCTTTCTTT
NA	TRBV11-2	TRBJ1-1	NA	CASSQGAGVNAFF	TGTGCCAGCAGCCAAGGGGCAGGGGTTAACGCTTTCTTT
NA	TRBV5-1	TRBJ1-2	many	CASSLEQGGYGYTF	TGTGCCAGCAGTTTAGAACAGGGCGGGTATGGCTACACCTTC
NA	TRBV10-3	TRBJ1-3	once	CAIRLGPGNTIYF	TGTGCCATCAGACTGGGACCAGGGAACACCATATATTTT
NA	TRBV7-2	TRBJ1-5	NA	CASSQQGHQPQHF	TGTGCCAGCAGCCAACAGGGTCATCAGCCCCAGCATTTT
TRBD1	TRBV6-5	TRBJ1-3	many	CASRRQGASGNTIYF	TGTGCCAGCAGAAGACAGGGGGCGTCTGGAAACACCATATATTTT
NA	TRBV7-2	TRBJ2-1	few	CASSSDYYNEQFF	TGTGCCAGCAGCTCGGACTACTACAATGAGCAGTTCTTC
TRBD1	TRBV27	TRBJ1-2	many	CASSLSIGGQGLYGYTF	TGTGCCAGCAGTTTATCGATTGGCGGACAGGGCCTCTATGGCTACACCTTC
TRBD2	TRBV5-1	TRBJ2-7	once	CASSLAAASGTEQYF	TGCGCCAGCAGCTTGGCCGCGGCTAGCGGGACCGAGCAGTACTTC
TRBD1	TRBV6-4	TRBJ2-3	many	CASSAGTGGTDTQYF	TGTGCCAGCAGTGCCGGGACAGGGGGCACAGATACGCAGTATTTT
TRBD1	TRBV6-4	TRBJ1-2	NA	CASSDSSAGTGAYGYTF	TGTGCCAGCAGTGACTCGTCCGCTGGGACAGGGGCCTATGGCTACACCTTC